This is a list of T cell receptor beta chains from one sample in a study of T cell responses to AZD1222 COVID-19 vaccine. The repertoire was sequenced with immunoSEQ multiplex PCR; TCRdb's copy has only in-frame clones and lacks some. The sample has 120,000 or so clones, around 83% seen once; the top ten hold 25% to 35%. The starting material was peripheral blood, obtained 28 days after the second AZD1222 dose. Every receptor here comes from an adult who received the AZD1222 COVID-19 vaccine. Each CDR3 is given with its conserved first and last residue. D genes are given only for firm matches. Size tells how often a clone was seen (once, few, many) or the class of an expanded clone, and some rows leave it out.

TRBJ2-7,TRBV7-8,NA,TRBD2,TGTGCCAGCAGCTTAGAAGTTGTAGGGGCGGCGGGGGGCTATGACGAGCAGTACTTC,CASSLEVVGAAGGYDEQYF
TRBJ2-7,TRBV10-3,NA,NA,TGTGCCATCAGTGGGACCTACGAGCAGTACTTC,CAISGTYEQYF
TRBJ2-6,TRBV5-8,NA,NA,TGTGCCAGCGGGTTGGGGAGTGGGGCCAACGTCCTGACTTTC,CASGLGSGANVLTF
TRBJ1-2,TRBV19,once,NA,TGTGCCAGTAGCCCACGGGGTTACGATGGCTACACCTTC,CASSPRGYDGYTF
TRBJ2-2,TRBV11-2,NA,TRBD2,TGTGCCAGCAGCCGCCCGAGCGGGAGGGGGGAGCTGTTTTTT,CASSRPSGRGELFF
TRBJ2-1,TRBV11-2,NA,NA,TGTGCCAGCAGCTACGAGTTCTACAATGAGCAGTTCTTC,CASSYEFYNEQFF
TRBJ2-7,TRBV10-3,NA,TRBD1,TGTGCCATCAGTGAGCCCCGGACAGGGGGGGGCGAGCAGTACTTC,CAISEPRTGGGEQYF
TRBJ2-7,TRBV5-1,NA,TRBD2,TGCGCCAGCAGCTTACCGGGACTAGCGGGGGGTTTCTCCTACGAGCAGTACTTC,CASSLPGLAGGFSYEQYF
TRBJ2-1,TRBV12-3/TRBV12-4,NA,NA,TGTGCCAGCAGTTTATTCCACAATGAGCAGTTCTTC,CASSLFHNEQFF
TRBJ1-4,TRBV3-1/TRBV3-2,NA,TRBD1,TGTGCCAGCTCGGGGACAGCGAATGAAAAACTGTTTTTT,CASSGTANEKLFF
TRBJ1-1,TRBV9,NA,NA,TGTGCCAGCAGCGCGAATACAGGGAACACTGAAGCTTTCTTT,CASSANTGNTEAFF
TRBJ1-5,TRBV4-1,NA,TRBD1,TGCGCCAGCAGCCACGGGACAGGGGATCAGCCCCAGCATTTT,CASSHGTGDQPQHF
TRBJ1-4,TRBV4-3,NA,NA,TGCGCCAGCAGCCCACAGGGAGGGCATGAAAAACTGTTTTTT,CASSPQGGHEKLFF
TRBJ2-3,TRBV27,few,NA,TGTGCCAGCAGTCCCCAGGGTGGTCAGCTTGAGGCGCAGTATTTT,CASSPQGGQLEAQYF
TRBJ2-2,TRBV3-1/TRBV3-2,NA,TRBD1,TGTGCCAGCAGCCAAGATTTTGGGGACAGGAATCACGGGGAGCTGTTTTTT,CASSQDFGDRNHGELFF
TRBJ2-7,TRBV9,NA,NA,TGTGCCAGCAGCGTCCGGGACATCTCCTACGAGCAGTACTTC,CASSVRDISYEQYF
TRBJ2-7,TRBV29-1,NA,TRBD2,TGCAGCGTTGAGACGGGACTAGCGGGGGGGCCCGGGGAGCAGTACTTC,CSVETGLAGGPGEQYF
TRBJ1-5,TRBV19,NA,NA,TGTGCCAGTAGTCTACAGGGACAGCCCCAGCATTTT,CASSLQGQPQHF
TRBJ2-2,TRBV18,NA,NA,TGTGCCAGCTCACGGTTGAAGGGGGCCGGGGAGCTGTTTTTT,CASSRLKGAGELFF
TRBJ1-1,TRBV7-9,NA,NA,TGTGCCAGCAGCGCCGTCCCGGGTGGGACTGAAGCTTTCTTT,CASSAVPGGTEAFF
TRBJ2-2,TRBV7-9,NA,NA,TGTGCCAGCATCTCTATGGGGTCCGGGGAGCTGTTTTTT,CASISMGSGELFF
TRBJ1-6,TRBV7-2,NA,NA,TGTGCCAGCAGCCGGGGGGGCCGTAATTCACCCCTCCACTTT,CASSRGGRNSPLHF
TRBJ1-3,TRBV18,NA,NA,TGTGCCAGCTCACCACCATCAGAGAACTCTGGAAACACCATATATTTT,CASSPPSENSGNTIYF
TRBJ1-5,TRBV7-8,NA,TRBD1,TGTGCCAGCAGCTTATTCGGACAGGTTACCAATCAGCCCCAGCATTTT,CASSLFGQVTNQPQHF
TRBJ1-6,TRBV4-3,few,TRBD1,TGCGCCAGCAGCCACCTCTTGACAGGGACTCTGGATTCACCCCTCCACTTT,CASSHLLTGTLDSPLHF
TRBJ1-5,TRBV2,NA,NA,TGTGCCAGCACCCCTGACGGGCAGGATCAGCCCCAGCATTTT,CASTPDGQDQPQHF
TRBJ1-1,TRBV29-1,NA,NA,TGCAGCGCAGGGACTCCAGGTGGGAACACTGAAGCTTTCTTT,CSAGTPGGNTEAFF
TRBJ1-1,TRBV9,NA,TRBD1,TGTGCCAGCAGCGTAGGGGACAGCCGGACTGAAGCTTTCTTT,CASSVGDSRTEAFF
TRBJ1-6,TRBV6-2/TRBV6-3,NA,TRBD1,TGTGCCAGCAGTTACCCAATCGGACAGGGTGGAACACCCCTCCACTTT,CASSYPIGQGGTPLHF
TRBJ1-5,TRBV25-1,NA,TRBD1,TGTGCCAGCAGTGAATCAGGGACAGGGAATCAGCCCCAGCATTTT,CASSESGTGNQPQHF
TRBJ1-4,TRBV18,NA,TRBD1,TGTGCCAGCTCACCGACATCCGGGACAGGGAGTGAAAAACTGTTTTTT,CASSPTSGTGSEKLFF
TRBJ1-1,TRBV9,NA,NA,TGTGCCAGCAGCCCTCAGGGAATAGGGGTCACTGAAGCTTTCTTT,CASSPQGIGVTEAFF
TRBJ1-1,TRBV7-2,NA,TRBD1,TGTGCCAGCAGCCCGCGACAGGGGACAGACACTGAAGCTTTCTTT,CASSPRQGTDTEAFF
TRBJ1-1,TRBV6-5,NA,NA,TGTGCCAGCACCCCCTCACAGGATGATAAAGCTTTCTTT,CASTPSQDDKAFF
TRBJ1-5,TRBV2,NA,NA,TGTGCCAGCACCACGCGGGGGGCGGGCCAGCCCCAGCATTTT,CASTTRGAGQPQHF
TRBJ2-7,TRBV16,NA,NA,TGTGCCAGCAGCCAATCGACAGCAGGAGAGCAGTACTTC,CASSQSTAGEQYF
TRBJ2-7,TRBV6-5,NA,NA,TGTGCCAGCAGTTACTCGATGGCCTACGAGCAGTACTTC,CASSYSMAYEQYF
TRBJ1-1,TRBV24-1,once,NA,TGTGCCACCGCGTTGGGGACTGAAGCTTTCTTT,CATALGTEAFF
TRBJ1-6,TRBV15,NA,NA,TGTGCCACCAGCAGAGGCCGAGGGGCGGCCGGATCAAATTCACCCCTCCACTTT,CATSRGRGAAGSNSPLHF
TRBJ1-2,TRBV28,NA,NA,TGTGCCAGCAGTACCAGGAACTATGGCTACACCTTC,CASSTRNYGYTF
TRBJ2-2,TRBV2,NA,TRBD1,TGTGCCAGCAGGGTAGGACAGGCCCAGGCCGGGGAGCTGTTTTTT,CASRVGQAQAGELFF
TRBJ1-4,TRBV6-5,NA,NA,TGTGCCAGCAGTTTCGACGGGACTAATGAAAAACTGTTTTTT,CASSFDGTNEKLFF
TRBJ1-4,TRBV21-1,NA,NA,TGTGCCAGCAGCCACCTACAGATGGCTAATGAAAAACTGTTTTTT,CASSHLQMANEKLFF
TRBJ2-5,TRBV2,many,NA,TGTGCCAGCAATCGAGTTCCCCAGGGAGAGACCCAGTACTTC,CASNRVPQGETQYF
TRBJ1-2,TRBV2,once,TRBD1,TGTGCCAGCAGTGGACAGGGGACTAACTATGGCTACACCTTC,CASSGQGTNYGYTF
TRBJ2-1,TRBV30,few,NA,TGTGCCTGGAGGCTGGACAATGAGCAGTTCTTC,CAWRLDNEQFF
TRBJ1-2,TRBV9,NA,NA,TGTGCCAGCAGCGTAGATAATGGTTTCTATGGCTACACCTTC,CASSVDNGFYGYTF
TRBJ1-1,TRBV5-1,NA,TRBD1,TGCGCCAGCAGCCAAAGGCCGGGACAGGGGGCGAGGAGCACTGAAGCTTTCTTT,CASSQRPGQGARSTEAFF
TRBJ1-5,TRBV28,NA,NA,TGTGCCAGCAGTTTGGGGGGGGGTTATCAGCCCCAGCATTTT,CASSLGGGYQPQHF
TRBJ1-2,TRBV30,NA,NA,TGTGCCTGGAGTGTAACCGGTAACTATGGCTACACCTTC,CAWSVTGNYGYTF
TRBJ1-5,TRBV11-2,few,NA,TGTGCCAGCAGCTTAGAACCCAGGAGCAATCAGCCCCAGCATTTT,CASSLEPRSNQPQHF
TRBJ1-1,TRBV3-1/TRBV3-2,once,NA,TGTGCCACCTGGGGGGGGGCGAACACTGAAGCTTTCTTT,CATWGGANTEAFF
TRBJ2-7,TRBV5-1,NA,NA,TGCGCCAGCAGCTTTACAGGGACCGAGCAGTACTTC,CASSFTGTEQYF
TRBJ2-5,TRBV7-2,NA,NA,TGTGCCAGCAGTTTTATTCACCTAGAGACCCAGTACTTC,CASSFIHLETQYF
TRBJ1-4,TRBV6-1,many,NA,TGTGCCAGCAGTGAAGCGGCAGGTCTTCTGTTTTTT,CASSEAAGLLFF
TRBJ2-3,TRBV12-3/TRBV12-4,NA,NA,TGTGCCAGCATCAGAGAAAGCACAGATACGCAGTATTTT,CASIRESTDTQYF
TRBJ1-3,TRBV5-6,once,NA,TGTGCCAGCAGCTTGTCAGGGTGGACTGGAAACACCATATATTTT,CASSLSGWTGNTIYF
TRBJ2-6,TRBV7-2,NA,NA,TGTGCCAGCAGCTTAGCCTCCAGGGTCTCTGGGGCCAACGTCCTGACTTTC,CASSLASRVSGANVLTF